Presented here are 15 T cell receptor beta chains from one specimen sequenced in a study of circulating and synovial CD4+ cells in juvenile arthritis (dated by TCRdb to the mid-2010s). To prepare the library, the immunoSEQ multiplex PCR assay was applied. TCRdb's version of the immuneACCESS table is confined to in-frame rearrangements and falls short of the full clone set. An unresolved V gene accounts for under half of the shortfall where checked; the remainder is of unknown origin. The sample table shows some 33,000 clones, and roughly 94% are seen once. The ten largest clones take up approximately 0.7% of the sample. Sequenced sample: CD4+ T cells from blood. Source of these receptors: a human donor with juvenile idiopathic arthritis.

This clone was seen a single time. The chain joins TRBV12-1 to TRBJ1-1; TRBD1, as called in the table, went unchecked against the DNA. TRBV12-1 is recorded as a pseudogene. The CDR3 sequence is 14 residues long. The CDR3 loop is CAGPGQGANTEAFF. The CDR3 DNA reads TGTGCCGGGCCGGGGCAGGGGGCGAACACTGAAGCTTTCTTT.

The rearrangement links TRBV7-3 to TRBJ1-1, with D tentatively TRBD1 (5 bases). This CDR3 has 13 amino acids. Trimming shortened V by 1 base and J by 3 bases, and 6 bases separated the two germline ends. Germline CDR1 reads SGHTA; CDR2 reads FQGTGA. This CDR3 is CASSLSRDTEAFF. For the CDR3, the DNA is TGTGCCAGCAGCTTAAGCAGGGACACTGAAGCTTTCTTT.

The chain combines TRBV7-9 with TRBJ2-2; the D gene is possibly TRBD2 (5 bases). V shed 0 bases and J shed 5 bases, with 10 bases lying between them. The CDR3 contains 15 residues. Germline lookup yields CDR1 SEHNR and CDR2 FQNEAQ (reference sequence). The CDR3 here is CASSLARVPTGELFF. CDR3 in DNA: TGTGCCAGCAGCTTAGCGCGGGTGCCTACCGGGGAGCTGTTTTTT.

This clone has just one count. J is TRBJ1-1 and V is TRBV7-2; TRBD1 matches 8 bases. The CDR3 runs to 14 residues. V lost 2 bases and J lost 4; bases outside the gene matches: 3. The germline V gene encodes CDR1 SGHTA and CDR2 FQGNSA. CDR3: CASSLRTGGTEAFF. As DNA, the CDR3 is TGTGCCAGCAGCTTACGCACAGGGGGCACTGAAGCTTTCTTT. Together with reference TRBV7-2 and TRBJ1-1, the CDR3 gives the full variable domain: GAGVSQSPSNKVTEKGKDVELRCDPISGHTALYWYRQSLGQGLEFLIYFQGNSAPDKSGLPSDRFSAERTGGSVSTLTIQRTQQEDSAVYLCASSLRTGGTEAFFGQGTRLTVV.

Comments on this clone: One end of the junction fails to match germline, which may point to a read error. The rearrangement uses TRBV7-7 and TRBJ2-2; perhaps TRBD2 as D (5 bases). The CDR3 extends over 15 amino acids. Germline values: CDR1 SSHAT, CDR2 FNYEAQ (reference sequence). In DNA form, the CDR3 reads TGTGCTAGCAGCTTAGTTGTAGGGAGCACCGGGGAGCTGTTTTTT. Translating it yields CASSLVVGSTGELFF.

The genes are TRBV19 and TRBJ1-5, with 9 nucleotides matching TRBD1. This CDR3 contains 16 residues. V was pared by 5 bases and J by 5 bases, with 10 bases of the junction left unmatched. The germline CDR1 and CDR2 sequences are LNHDA and SQIVND (reference sequence). CDR3 sequence reads: CASSPWDRVLYQPQHF. As DNA, the CDR3 is TGTGCCAGTAGTCCGTGGGACAGGGTCTTATATCAGCCCCAGCATTTT.

This clone was seen a single time. The chain joins TRBV21-1 to TRBJ1-5; the table calls TRBD1, which could not be checked here. TRBV21-1 is marked as a pseudogene. The CDR3 extends over 13 amino acids. The CDR3 nucleotides read TGTGCCAGCAGCAAAGTTCTGGGGCAGGGCGAGCATTTT. Amino acids: CASSKVLGQGEHF.

The gene calls are TRBV9 and TRBJ1-2, with 8 positions matching TRBD1. The CDR3 runs to 17 residues. V was clipped by 1 base and J by 8 bases; unmatched bases: 16. Germline-derived CDR1 and CDR2 are SGDLS and YYNGEE. In nucleotides, the CDR3 is TGTGCCAGCAGCGTAACCGCCCAGGGGGCCTCGGGCCAAGGCTACACCTTC. Translation gives CASSVTAQGASGQGYTF.

In its sample, this clone was seen once. This rearrangement joins TRBV27 to TRBJ1-2, with D perhaps matching TRBD1 (6 bases). Trimming removed 6 bases from V and 1 base from J, with 12 bases in between. CDR1 and CDR2 (germline): MNHEY, SMNVEV (reference sequence). The CDR3 is made up of 14 amino acids. This CDR3 is CASSLQGFNYGYTF. CDR3 sequence (DNA): TGTGCCAGCAGCCTACAGGGATTTAACTATGGCTACACCTTC.

This clone appeared a single time. The J gene is TRBJ1-4, the V gene TRBV5-1; D ambiguous. Trimming pared 8 bases from V and 6 bases from J, leaving 17 bases between. This CDR3 is 14 amino acids long. Per the germline V gene, CDR1 is SGHRS and CDR2 is YFSETQ. CDR3: CASRPDGWYEKLFF. The CDR3 nucleotides are TGCGCCAGTCGGCCAGACGGGTGGTATGAAAAACTGTTTTTT.

This chain connects TRBV11-2 to TRBJ2-5; TRBD2 matches 9 bases. CDR1 and CDR2 (germline): SGHAT, FQNNGV. After removal of 1 base from V and 5 bases from J, the junction contained 8 bases not matched to a gene. The length of the CDR3 is 16 residues. The DNA for the CDR3 is TGTGCCAGCAGCTTAGCCCTCTCTAGCGGGGTTGAGACCCAGTACTTC. Its translation is CASSLALSSGVETQYF.

The genes are TRBV18 and TRBJ2-7; tentatively, D is TRBD1 (6 bases). The V end lost 4 bases, the J end lost 3 bases, and 16 bases lay between the germline ends. Germline V gene data show CDR1 as KGHSH and CDR2 as LQKENI. The CDR3 extends over 15 amino acids. CDR3: CASSLTRQEVYEQYF. For the CDR3, the DNA is TGTGCCAGCTCACTTACCCGACAGGAGGTCTACGAGCAGTACTTC.

The genes are TRBV7-3 and TRBJ1-6; no definite D call. The CDR3 runs 13 residues. The V gene's germline CDR1 is SGHTA and CDR2 FQGTGA. V was clipped by 5 bases and J by 8 bases, with 10 bases between them. The CDR3 protein is CASSQRLDSPLHF. In DNA form, the CDR3 reads TGTGCCAGCAGCCAGAGGCTTGATTCACCCCTCCACTTT.

The chain employs TRBV7-2 and TRBJ2-1; D might be TRBD2 (7 bases). V lost 1 base and J 3 bases, leaving 16 bases between the germline ends. The CDR3 loop spans 17 amino acids. The V gene's germline CDR1 is SGHTA and CDR2 FQGNSA. In nucleotides, the CDR3 is TGTGCCAGCAGCTTAGTGGGGGGGCAGGGGTTCTACAATGAGCAGTTCTTC. Translating gives CASSLVGGQGFYNEQFF.

This rearrangement joins TRBV6-5 to TRBJ1-3; a weak D match, TRBD1 (6 bases). The CDR3 runs to 14 residues. V was cut by 5 bases and J by 3 bases, with 11 bases left in between. The germline V gene encodes CDR1 MNHEY and CDR2 SVGAGI. The CDR3 region is CASSKGGLGNTIYF. The DNA for the CDR3 is TGTGCCAGCAGTAAGGGGGGGCTTGGAAACACCATATATTTT.